Sequencing of this T cell receptor beta chain was carried out in a study of vaccination and CD4 T cells after COVID-19. For the study at large: Convalescent participants consisted of six males and four females, two being Hispanic. Post-COVID samples had a sampling time that fell a median around 100 days after diagnosis (range 35 to 161).

The Oncomine TCR Beta short-read assay sequenced DNA from cultured CD4+ T cells. TCRdb re-called the PCR reads with MiXCR, one entry per CDR3 protein. The table has about 16,000 distinct CDR3 sequences, 44% seen once. On this clonotype itself: Its target is not known.

The treatment is: approximately nine-day PBMC culture with coronavirus spike peptide pools or control peptides (ViraFEST assay). CDR1 and CDR2 (germline): DFQATT, SNEGSKA (reference sequence). This CDR3 comprises 14 residues. V shed 5 bases and J shed 2 bases, with 14 bases lying between them. V and J are TRBV20-1 and TRBJ2-3; TRBD1 might be the D (6 bases). This TCR came from a human donor who had recovered from COVID-19. The material sequenced was CD4+ T cells from blood, cultured in vitro. The CDR3 bases are TGCAGTGCTGCCGACAGGCTCTACACAGATACGCAGTATTTT. Its protein is CSAADRLYTDTQYF.